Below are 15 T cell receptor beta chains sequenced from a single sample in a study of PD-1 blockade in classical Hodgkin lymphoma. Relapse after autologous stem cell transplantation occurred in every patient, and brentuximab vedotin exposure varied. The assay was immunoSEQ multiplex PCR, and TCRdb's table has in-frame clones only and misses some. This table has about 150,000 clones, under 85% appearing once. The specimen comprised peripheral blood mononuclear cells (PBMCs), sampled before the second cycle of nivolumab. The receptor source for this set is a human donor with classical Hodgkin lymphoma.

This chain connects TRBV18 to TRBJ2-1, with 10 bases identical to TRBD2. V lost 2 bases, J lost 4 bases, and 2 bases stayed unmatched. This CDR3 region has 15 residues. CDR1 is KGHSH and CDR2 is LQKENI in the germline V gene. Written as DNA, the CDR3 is TGTGCCAGCTCACCAGGAGCGGGAGGGTACAATGAGCAGTTCTTC. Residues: CASSPGAGGYNEQFF.

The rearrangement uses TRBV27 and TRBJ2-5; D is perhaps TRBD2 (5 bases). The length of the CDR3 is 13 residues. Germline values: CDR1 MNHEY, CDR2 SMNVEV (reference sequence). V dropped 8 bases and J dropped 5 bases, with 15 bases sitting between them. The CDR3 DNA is TGTGCCAGCGGTCCTGGACTGGGGGAGACCCAGTACTTC. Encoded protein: CASGPGLGETQYF.

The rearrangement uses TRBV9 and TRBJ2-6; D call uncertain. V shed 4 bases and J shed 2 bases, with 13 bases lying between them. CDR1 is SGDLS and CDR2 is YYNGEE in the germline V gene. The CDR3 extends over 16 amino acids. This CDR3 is CASSPQTAPGANVLTF. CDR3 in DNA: TGTGCCAGCAGCCCCCAAACAGCTCCTGGGGCCAACGTCCTGACTTTC.

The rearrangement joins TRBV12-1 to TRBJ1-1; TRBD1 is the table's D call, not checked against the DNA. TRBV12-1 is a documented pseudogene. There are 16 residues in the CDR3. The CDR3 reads CASSLLQGWRNTEAFF. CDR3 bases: TGTGCCAGCAGCTTACTTCAGGGGTGGCGGAACACTGAAGCTTTCTTT.

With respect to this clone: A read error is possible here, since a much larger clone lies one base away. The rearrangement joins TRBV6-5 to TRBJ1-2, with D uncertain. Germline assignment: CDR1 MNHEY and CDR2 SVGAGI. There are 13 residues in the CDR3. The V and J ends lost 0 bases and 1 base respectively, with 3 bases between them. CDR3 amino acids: CASSYSSNYGYTF. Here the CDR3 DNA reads TGTGCCAGCAGTTACTCTAGTAACTATGGCTACACCTTC.

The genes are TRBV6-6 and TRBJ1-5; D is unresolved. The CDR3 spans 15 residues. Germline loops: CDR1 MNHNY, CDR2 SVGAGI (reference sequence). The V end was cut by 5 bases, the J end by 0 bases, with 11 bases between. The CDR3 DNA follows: TGTGCCAGCAGTCGGCCTGGGTATAGCAATCAGCCCCAGCATTTT. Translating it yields CASSRPGYSNQPQHF.

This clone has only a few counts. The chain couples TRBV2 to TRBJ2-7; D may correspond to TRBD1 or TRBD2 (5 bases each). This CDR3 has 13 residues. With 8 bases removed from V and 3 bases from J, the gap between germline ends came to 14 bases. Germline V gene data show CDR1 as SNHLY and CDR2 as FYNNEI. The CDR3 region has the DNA TGTGCCAGCCGGGGCAGGTCCTTCTACGAGCAGTACTTC. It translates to CASRGRSFYEQYF. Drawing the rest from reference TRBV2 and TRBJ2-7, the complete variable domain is EPEVTQTPSHQVTQMGQEVILRCVPISNHLYFYWYRQILGQKVEFLVSFYNNEISEKSEIFDDQFSVERPDGSNFTLKIRSTKLEDSAMYFCASRGRSFYEQYFGPGTRLTVT.

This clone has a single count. This chain's CDR3 is CASSYSLYPLSPLHF. The CDR3, as DNA: TGTGCCAGCAGTTACTCCCTTTATCCCCTTTCACCCCTCCACTTT. The J gene is TRBJ1-6, the V gene TRBV6-5; D not certain. Germline values: CDR1 MNHEY, CDR2 SVGAGI. The CDR3 extends over 15 amino acids. V was trimmed by 0 bases and J by 9 bases, leaving 12 bases between them.

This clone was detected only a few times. The CDR3 protein is CASSYTPWGEQYF. The CDR3 bases are TGTGCCAGCAGTTACACCCCGTGGGGCGAGCAGTACTTC. This chain links TRBV6-6 with TRBJ2-7, with D uncertain. Germline V gene data show CDR1 as MNHNY and CDR2 as SVGAGI (reference sequence). The CDR3 is made up of 13 amino acids. Trimming removed 2 bases at V and 6 bases at J, with 11 bases between.

The CDR3 reads CASSLWTSGGQETQYF. CDR3 DNA: TGTGCCAGCAGCCTCTGGACTAGCGGGGGCCAAGAGACCCAGTACTTC. The J gene is TRBJ2-5, the V gene TRBV5-4; 13 bases are a match to TRBD2. CDR1 and CDR2 (germline): SGHNT, YYREEE (reference sequence). This CDR3 spans 16 amino acids. Germline trimming cut 4 bases from V and 1 base from J; bases unmatched to any gene: 4.

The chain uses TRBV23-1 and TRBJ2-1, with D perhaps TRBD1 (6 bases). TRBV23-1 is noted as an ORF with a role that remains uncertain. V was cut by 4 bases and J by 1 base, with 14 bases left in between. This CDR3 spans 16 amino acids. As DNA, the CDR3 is TGCGCCAGCAGTCTTTGGACAGTACTTTCCTACAATGAGCAGTTCTTC. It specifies CASSLWTVLSYNEQFF.

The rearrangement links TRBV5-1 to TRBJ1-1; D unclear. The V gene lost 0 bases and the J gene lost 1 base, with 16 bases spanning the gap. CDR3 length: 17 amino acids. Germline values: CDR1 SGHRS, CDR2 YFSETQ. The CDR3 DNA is TGCGCCAGCAGCTTGGTAGGCCGGGCATCAGGGAACACTGAAGCTTTCTTT. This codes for CASSLVGRASGNTEAFF.

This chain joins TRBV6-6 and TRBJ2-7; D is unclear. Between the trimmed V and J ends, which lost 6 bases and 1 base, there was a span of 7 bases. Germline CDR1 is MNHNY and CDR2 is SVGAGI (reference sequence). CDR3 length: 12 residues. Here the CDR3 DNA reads TGTGCCAGCAGCCTTCAATCCTACGAGCAGTACTTC. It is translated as CASSLQSYEQYF.

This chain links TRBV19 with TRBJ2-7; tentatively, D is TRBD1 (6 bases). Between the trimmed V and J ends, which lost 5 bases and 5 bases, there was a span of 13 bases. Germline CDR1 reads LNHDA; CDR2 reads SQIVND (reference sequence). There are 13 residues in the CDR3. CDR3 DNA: TGTGCCAGTAGTCGAGAGGGGGTGGACGAGCAGTACTTC. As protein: CASSREGVDEQYF. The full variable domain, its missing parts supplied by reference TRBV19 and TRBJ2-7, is DGGITQSPKYLFRKEGQNVTLSCEQNLNHDAMYWYRQDPGQGLRLIYYSQIVNDFQKGDIAEGYSVSREKKESFPLTVTSAQKNPTAFYLCASSREGVDEQYFGPGTRLTVT.

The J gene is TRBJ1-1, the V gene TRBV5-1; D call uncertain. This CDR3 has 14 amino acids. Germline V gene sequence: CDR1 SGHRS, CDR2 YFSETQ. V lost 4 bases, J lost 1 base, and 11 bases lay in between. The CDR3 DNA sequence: TGCGCCAGCAGCATAGCCCCTGGGAACACTGAAGCTTTCTTT. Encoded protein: CASSIAPGNTEAFF.